These 23 T cell receptor beta chains share one sample of origin, sequenced in a study of blood T cell repertoires in COVID-19. TCRdb keeps only in-frame clones here, not all; method: immunoSEQ multiplex PCR. Among more than 250,000 clones listed, around 90% were seen once. The source material was PBMCs or T cells enriched from blood (not recorded which). Receptors originate from a woman in her 30s who had recovered from COVID-19.

The chain couples TRBV5-1 to TRBJ2-7; D is perhaps TRBD2 (5 bases). Per the germline V gene, CDR1 is SGHRS and CDR2 is YFSETQ. V gave up 0 bases and J gave up 3 bases, with 7 bases separating them. This CDR3 contains 13 residues. The CDR3 DNA is TGCGCCAGCAGCTTGGGAGACTACTACGAGCAGTACTTC. Protein sequence: CASSLGDYYEQYF.

This clone was recorded a few times. V is TRBV27 and J is TRBJ1-2; TRBD1 is a possible D gene (5 bases). Trimming left V 0 bases short and J 2 bases short, with 7 bases between. In germline, CDR1 is MNHEY, CDR2 SMNVEV (reference sequence). The CDR3 has 14 amino acids. The CDR3 sequence: CASSLSPGNYGYTF. Here the CDR3 DNA reads TGTGCCAGCAGTTTATCGCCAGGGAACTATGGCTACACCTTC.

This chain joins TRBV28 and TRBJ2-2, with 9 nucleotides matching TRBD1. Germline V gene data show CDR1 as MDHEN and CDR2 as SYDVKM. CDR3 length equals 16 residues. Trimming cost V 2 bases and J 7 bases; bases outside gene matches: 8. In DNA form, the CDR3 reads TGTGCCAGCAGTTTACATGGGACAGGGTATAACGGGGAGCTGTTTTTT. Protein product: CASSLHGTGYNGELFF.

Only one count was recorded for this clone. The V gene is TRBV4-3, the J gene TRBJ2-7; the D gene is possibly TRBD1 (6 bases). This CDR3 comprises 15 residues. The germline V gene has CDR1 LGHNA and CDR2 YSLEER. The V gene lost 1 base and the J gene lost 2 bases, with 12 bases spanning the gap. For the CDR3, the DNA is TGCGCCAGCAGCCAAGGGACAGTTCGAACCTACGAGCAGTACTTC. Translated: CASSQGTVRTYEQYF.

J is TRBJ2-1 and V is TRBV7-2, with a tentative D call TRBD1 (6 bases). CDR3 size: 14 residues. The V gene's germline CDR1 is SGHTA and CDR2 FQGNSA. The V and J ends lost 5 bases and 8 bases respectively, with 16 bases between them. CDR3 protein: CASSDTGSFDEQFF. CDR3 nucleotide sequence: TGTGCCAGCAGCGATACAGGGTCATTCGATGAGCAGTTCTTC. The full variable domain, its missing parts supplied by reference TRBV7-2 and TRBJ2-1, is GAGVSQSPSNKVTEKGKDVELRCDPISGHTALYWYRQSLGQGLEFLIYFQGNSAPDKSGLPSDRFSAERTGGSVSTLTIQRTQQEDSAVYLCASSDTGSFDEQFFGPGTRLTVL.

This chain connects TRBV5-1 to TRBJ1-1, with D possibly being TRBD1 (5 bases). This CDR3 is 14 amino acids long. The germline V and J ends were trimmed by 4 bases and 2 bases, with 12 bases remaining between them. The V gene's germline CDR1 is SGHRS and CDR2 YFSETQ. The CDR3 coding sequence is TGCGCCAGCAGCCCCGGGACTTACAACACTGAAGCTTTCTTT. Its translation is CASSPGTYNTEAFF.

In DNA form, the CDR3 reads TGTGCCAGTAGTATCAGTAGCGCCCATACGCAGTATTTT. Its translation is CASSISSAHTQYF. V and J are TRBV19 and TRBJ2-3, with a tentative D call TRBD2 (5 bases). The germline gives CDR1 LNHDA, CDR2 SQIVND (reference sequence). This CDR3 is built from 13 residues. Trimming removed 3 bases at V and 7 bases at J, with 11 bases between.

The chain links TRBV5-1 to TRBJ1-1, with 7 bases aligning to TRBD1. There are 14 residues in the CDR3. The ends lost 3 bases at V and 3 bases at J; junction bases unmatched: 5. Germline lookup yields CDR1 SGHRS and CDR2 YFSETQ. CDR3 residues: CASSSGQGDTEAFF. In DNA, the CDR3 is TGCGCCAGCAGCTCTGGGCAGGGGGACACTGAAGCTTTCTTT.

The V call is TRBV5-4, the J call TRBJ2-7; 10 bases are a match to TRBD1. The length of the CDR3 is 14 residues. Germline CDR1 reads SGHNT; CDR2 reads YYREEE (reference sequence). V lost 3 bases to trimming and J lost 6 bases; unmatched junction nucleotides: 6. CDR3 DNA sequence: TGTGCCAGCAGCTCCCCGGGACAGGGGACCGAGCAGTACTTC. This codes for CASSSPGQGTEQYF.

The chain has TRBV10-3 and TRBJ1-3, with TRBD1 as a possible D gene (6 bases). The CDR3 is 14 amino acids. CDR1 ENHRY and CDR2 SYGVKD come from the germline V gene. V was pared by 7 bases and J by 0 bases, with 10 bases between. The CDR3 region is CAIMEGGSGNTIYF. CDR3 sequence (DNA): TGTGCCATCATGGAAGGGGGCTCTGGAAACACCATATATTTT.

This clone has just one count. The chain links TRBV9 to TRBJ2-5; tentatively, D is TRBD2 (6 bases). The CDR3 has 14 amino acids. V was clipped by 4 bases and J by 2 bases, with 12 bases between them. Looked up from germline, CDR1 is SGDLS and CDR2 is YYNGEE. DNA of the CDR3: TGTGCCAGCAGCCCCGGAGGAGGGCAAGAGACCCAGTACTTC. Its protein is CASSPGGGQETQYF. Full variable domain (outside the CDR3, taken from reference TRBV9 and TRBJ2-5): DSGVTQTPKHLITATGQRVTLRCSPRSGDLSVYWYQQSLDQGLQFLIQYYNGEERAKGNILERFSAQQFPDLHSELNLSSLELGDSALYFCASSPGGGQETQYFGPGTRLLVL.

The chain employs TRBV10-3 and TRBJ1-2; 8 bases are a match to TRBD1. The CDR3 contains 13 residues. The germline gives CDR1 ENHRY, CDR2 SYGVKD. Trimming took 6 bases from V and 8 from J; bases not matched to a gene: 8. CDR3 sequence (DNA): TGTGCCATCAGCCGACAGGGGATGGACGGCTACACCTTC. The encoded protein is CAISRQGMDGYTF.

The chain has TRBV5-1 and TRBJ1-6; TRBD1 agrees at 7 bases. CDR3 length: 13 residues. Germline V lookup: CDR1 SGHRS, CDR2 YFSETQ. Germline trimming cut 7 bases from V and 5 bases from J; bases unmatched to any gene: 3. This CDR3 reads CASRGQDNSPLHF. The CDR3 nucleotides read TGCGCCAGCCGAGGACAGGATAATTCACCCCTCCACTTT.

This chain uses TRBV5-4 with TRBJ1-5; D remains ambiguous. Trimming stripped 6 bases from V and 6 bases from J, with 13 bases between. CDR1 and CDR2 (germline): SGHNT, YYREEE (reference sequence). The CDR3 contains 13 residues. In nucleotides, the CDR3 is TGTGCCAGCACCGAGAGGGCAAGTCAGCCCCAGCATTTT. Translated, it gives CASTERASQPQHF.

The chain employs TRBV9 and TRBJ2-1, with D unclear. The CDR3 totals 16 residues. CDR1 and CDR2 from the germline V gene are SGDLS and YYNGEE. V gave up 0 bases and J gave up 3 bases, with 13 bases separating them. The CDR3 DNA sequence: TGTGCCAGCAGCGTAGTTGCAGCGAACCTCTACAATGAGCAGTTCTTC. This codes for CASSVVAANLYNEQFF.

The V gene is TRBV4-2, the J gene TRBJ2-2, with 11 nucleotides matching TRBD2. CDR1 and CDR2 from the germline V gene are LGHNA and YNFKEQ. J lost 1 base, V lost 7 bases, and 11 bases had no gene match. The CDR3 is 18 residues long. CDR3 sequence (DNA): TGTGCCAGCAACCCTCACGGGACTAGCGGTCAGAACACCGGGGAGCTGTTTTTT. Translation: CASNPHGTSGQNTGELFF.

About this clone: The same CDR3 also results from other DNA sequences found in this sample. This sequence joins TRBV19 and TRBJ1-1, with TRBD1 matching 9 bases. V dropped 3 bases and J dropped 4; count of bases not matched to a gene: 6. CDR1 is LNHDA, CDR2 SQIVND, per germline (reference sequence). The length of the CDR3 is 15 residues. Written as DNA, the CDR3 is TGTGCCAGTAGTATCGGGACAGGGTTGGGCACTGAAGCTTTCTTT. It translates to CASSIGTGLGTEAFF.

This chain's CDR3 is CASSWAGTDQGNEKLFF. The CDR3 bases are TGCGCCAGCAGCTGGGCCGGGACAGACCAGGGAAATGAAAAACTGTTTTTT. The chain recombines TRBV5-1 with TRBJ1-4, with 7 bases aligning to TRBD1. CDR1 and CDR2 (germline): SGHRS, YFSETQ. CDR3 size: 17 residues. The trim removed 3 bases at V and 5 bases at J, leaving 13 bases unmatched.

The chain is built from TRBV7-6 and TRBJ2-7; a possible D gene is TRBD1 (5 bases). Germline lookup yields CDR1 SGHVS and CDR2 FNYEAQ. V was trimmed by 2 bases and J by 3 bases, leaving 14 bases between them. The CDR3 has 15 residues. CDR3 bases: TGTGCCAGCAGCTTAAGGCAGGGCAATAACTACGAGCAGTACTTC. Translating it yields CASSLRQGNNYEQYF.

This clone is a singleton in its sample. V and J are TRBV5-5 and TRBJ1-5, with 7 bases aligning to TRBD1. Germline loops: CDR1 SGHKS, CDR2 YYEKEE (reference sequence). Unmatched junction bases numbered 5, after V lost 0 bases and J lost 5 bases. The CDR3 length is 15 residues. The CDR3 reads CASSLDGTVDQPQHF. In DNA form, the CDR3 reads TGTGCCAGCAGCTTGGATGGGACAGTGGATCAGCCCCAGCATTTT.

The chain is built from TRBV4-1 and TRBJ2-1, with D perhaps matching TRBD2 (7 bases). The CDR3 length is 16 residues. Trimming cost V 3 bases and J 3 bases, with 15 bases left between them. Germline V gene lookup returns CDR1 MGHRA and CDR2 YSYEKL. The chain's CDR3 is CASSHPAGHDYNEQFF. In nucleotides, the CDR3 is TGCGCCAGCAGCCACCCAGCGGGACATGACTACAATGAGCAGTTCTTC.

The gene calls are TRBV15 and TRBJ1-2; no clear D gene. This CDR3 region has 16 residues. V lost 0 bases, J lost 4 bases, and 15 bases lay in between. CDR1 is LNHNV and CDR2 is YYDKDF in the germline V gene (reference sequence). CDR3 region: CATSRDNLLRSYGYTF. The CDR3 region has the DNA TGTGCCACCAGCAGAGATAATCTTTTGCGGTCCTATGGCTACACCTTC.

Note on this clone: The sample contains more than one DNA sequence encoding this CDR3. V usage is TRBV28 and J usage is TRBJ2-2; possibly TRBD2 for D (6 bases). The CDR3 has 15 amino acids. The ends were cut back, 3 bases at V and 3 bases at J, with 11 bases in the middle. Germline V gene lookup returns CDR1 MDHEN and CDR2 SYDVKM. The CDR3 coding sequence is TGTGCCAGCAGTTTTGGGGGGAGCTACACCGGGGAGCTGTTTTTT. This sequence encodes CASSFGGSYTGELFF.